The rows below give T cell receptor beta chains drawn from one sample of a study of graft-versus-host responses after intestinal transplantation. Generated by immunoSEQ multiplex PCR, the TCRdb table keeps only in-frame clones and is missing some. The sample lists about 99,000 clones, around 93% occurring once. Which antigens these TCRs recognize remains unknown. The sample was unstimulated CD8+ T cells sorted from spleen or lymph node cells, taken before transplant. Source of these receptors: a human donor who was the organ donor for an intestinal transplant. The CDR3 runs from the conserved cysteine through the conserved F or W. A D gene is named only where the DNA matches it firmly. Size tells how often a clone was seen (once, few, many) or the class of an expanded clone, and some rows leave it out.

>TRBJ1-1|.|TRBV2|16|.
TGTGCCAGCAGAGGGGGTATAGCAGGGTTGTTCACTGAAGCTTTCTTT
CASRGGIAGLFTEAFF
>TRBJ2-2|.|TRBV5-4|13|.
TGTGCCAGCAGCTTGGGAGGGACCGGGGAGCTGTTTTTT
CASSLGGTGELFF
>TRBJ1-4|.|TRBV7-5|15|.
TGTGCCAGAAGCTTTTCCCGGGACAGGGGCGAAAAACTGTTTTTT
CARSFSRDRGEKLFF
>TRBJ2-3|TRBD2|TRBV7-6|19|.
TGTGCCAGCAGCTTAGATCCCCCGGGACTAGCGGGTAGCACAGATACGCAGTATTTT
CASSLDPPGLAGSTDTQYF
>TRBJ2-7|.|TRBV27|15|.
TGTGCCAGCAGTTTAAATTGGCAGGGTCCCCACGAGCAGTACTTC
CASSLNWQGPHEQYF
>TRBJ1-5|.|TRBV12-1|19|.
TGTGCCAGCAGCCTCCGCGCGTCTTCGGGGGAAAATAGCAATCAGCCCCAGCATTTT
CASSLRASSGENSNQPQHF
>TRBJ1-1|.|TRBV7-3|13|.
TGTGCCAGCAGCTTATTGGGGGGCACTGAAGCTTTCTTT
CASSLLGGTEAFF
>TRBJ2-7|TRBD2|TRBV12-5|15|.
TGTGCTAGTGGTTTTGGGACTACCCTTGAGTCTGAGCAGTACTTC
CASGFGTTLESEQYF
>TRBJ1-4|.|TRBV28|17|.
TGTGCCAGCAGTTTATTGGCAGGGCCGGCAACTAATGAAAAACTGTTTTTT
CASSLLAGPATNEKLFF
>TRBJ2-1|TRBD2|TRBV5-1|16|.
TGCGCCAGCAGCTTCACCGGGACTAGGGGGACAAATGAGCAGTTCTTC
CASSFTGTRGTNEQFF
>TRBJ2-7|.|TRBV9|17|.
TGTGCCAGCAGCGAACCCCTAGGAGCTCCCCGCTCCTACGAGCAGTACTTC
CASSEPLGAPRSYEQYF
>TRBJ2-1|.|TRBV6-5|14|once
TGTGCCAGCAGTTACCTTGCGGGGATCAATGAGCAGTTCTTC
CASSYLAGINEQFF
>TRBJ2-7|TRBD1|TRBV9|15|.
TGTGCCAGCAGCGAAACAGGGGTGGGATACTACGAGCAGTACTTC
CASSETGVGYYEQYF
>TRBJ2-1|TRBD2|TRBV27|15|.
TGTGCCAGCAGTTTAAGCGGGAGCTCCTACAATGAGCAGTTCTTC
CASSLSGSSYNEQFF
>TRBJ2-7|.|TRBV10-3|15|.
TGTGCCATCAGTGGTGGCACCCCCATATACTACGAGCAGTACTTC
CAISGGTPIYYEQYF
>TRBJ2-1|.|TRBV5-6|12|.
TGTGCCAGCAGCTTTTCGGGTAATGAGCAGTTCTTC
CASSFSGNEQFF
>TRBJ2-7|TRBD2|TRBV6-5|15|few
TGTGCCAGCAGTTGGACTAGCGGCCATTTCTACGAGCAGTACTTC
CASSWTSGHFYEQYF
>TRBJ2-7|TRBD2|TRBV14|15|.
TGTGCCAGCAGCCAAGATAGCGGGAGGGACTACGAGCAGTACTTC
CASSQDSGRDYEQYF
>TRBJ2-7|TRBD1|TRBV7-9|14|.
TGTGCCAGCAGCACCGGGACAGAATTTTACGAGCAGTACTTC
CASSTGTEFYEQYF
>TRBJ1-1|.|TRBV4-1|15|.
TGCGCCAGCAGCCGAGTACGGGACTCGAACACTGAAGCTTTCTTT
CASSRVRDSNTEAFF
>TRBJ2-2|TRBD2|TRBV11-2|16|.
TGTGCCAGCAGCCTTAGCGGGAGTTTTTTCACCGGGGAGCTGTTTTTT
CASSLSGSFFTGELFF
>TRBJ1-1|.|TRBV5-1|12|.
TGCGCCAGCAGCTTGGGGGCAACTGAAGCTTTCTTT
CASSLGATEAFF
>TRBJ2-2|.|TRBV2|12|.
TGTGCCAGCTACCCGAGCACCGGGGAGCTGTTTTTT
CASYPSTGELFF
>TRBJ1-2|.|TRBV7-9|13|.
TGTGCCAGCAGCCCCAGGGAATCCTATGGCTACACCTTC
CASSPRESYGYTF
>TRBJ2-7|TRBD1|TRBV5-4|14|.
TGTGCCAGCAGCTCCGGGACAGGAGCCTACGAGCAGTACTTC
CASSSGTGAYEQYF
>TRBJ2-7|TRBD2|TRBV19|15|.
TGTGCCAGTAGTATCGGCGGGGGGTCGCTCTACGAGCAGTACTTC
CASSIGGGSLYEQYF
>TRBJ2-5|.|TRBV6-1|14|.
TGTGCCAGCAGTCAGTTCCACAGGGAAGAGACCCAGTACTTC
CASSQFHREETQYF
>TRBJ1-1|TRBD1|TRBV11-2|16|.
TGTGCCAGCAGCTTCGACAGGGGTTCCATGAACACTGAAGCTTTCTTT
CASSFDRGSMNTEAFF
>TRBJ1-2|.|TRBV25-1|9|few
TGTGCCAGCGGGGAGGGCTACACCTTC
CASGEGYTF
>TRBJ2-7|.|TRBV28|14|.
TGCGCCAGCAGCGCACCTACAGGGCTATACGAGCAGTACTTC
CASSAPTGLYEQYF
>TRBJ1-6|.|TRBV5-6|18|few
TGTGCCAGCAGCTATAGTCGGGGGGCTAGCTCCTATAATTCACCCCTCCACTTT
CASSYSRGASSYNSPLHF
>TRBJ1-1|TRBD1|TRBV5-1|14|.
TGCGCCAGCAGCTTAAAGACAGGGCCCACTGAAGCTTTCTTT
CASSLKTGPTEAFF
>TRBJ2-3|TRBD2|TRBV7-3|15|.
TGTGCCAGCAGCTGGACTAGCGGGGGGGCAGATACGCAGTATTTT
CASSWTSGGADTQYF
>TRBJ2-5|TRBD1|TRBV19|17|.
TGTGCCAGTAGTATAGTCACAGGGGGCTTCGGCCAAGAGACCCAGTACTTC
CASSIVTGGFGQETQYF
>TRBJ2-3|TRBD2|TRBV9|15|.
TGTGCCAGCAGTATAGCGGGAGGAAGCACAGATACGCAGTATTTT
CASSIAGGSTDTQYF
>TRBJ2-1|.|TRBV9|18|.
TGTGCCAGCAGCGCCCCTATAGCATCTCCCTACTCCTACAATGAGCAGTTCTTC
CASSAPIASPYSYNEQFF
>TRBJ2-7|TRBD1|TRBV13|15|.
TGTGCCAGCAGCACCAGGACAGGGTTTCTATACGAGCAGTACTTC
CASSTRTGFLYEQYF
>TRBJ2-5|TRBD2|TRBV29-1|13|.
TGCAGCGCAGCGGGGGAGAATCAAGAGACCCAGTACTTC
CSAAGENQETQYF
>TRBJ2-2|TRBD1|TRBV13|18|.
TGTGCCAGCAGCCTAATCCCCGTGGGGCAGGGGGACACCGGGGAGCTGTTTTTT
CASSLIPVGQGDTGELFF
>TRBJ2-7|TRBD2|TRBV5-6|17|.
TGTGCCAGCAGCTTGGAGGCGGGAGGGCCGGAGTTCGGCGAGCAGTACTTC
CASSLEAGGPEFGEQYF
>TRBJ2-2|.|TRBV9|15|.
TGTGCCAGCAGCGTCCGGACAGGGAGGGATAGGGAGCTGTTTTTT
CASSVRTGRDRELFF
>TRBJ2-1|TRBD2|TRBV13|17|.
TGTGCCAGCAGCGCCGCGGACGGGGGGAGCTCCTACAATGAGCAGTTCTTC
CASSAADGGSSYNEQFF
>TRBJ2-2|.|TRBV13|16|.
TGTGCCAGCAGCTATACTTGGAACCCGGGTTCCGGGGAGCTGTTTTTT
CASSYTWNPGSGELFF
>TRBJ2-7|TRBD2|TRBV28|15|.
TGTGCCAGCAGTTTAGACGCTAGCGGGTTTTACGAGCAGTACTTC
CASSLDASGFYEQYF
>TRBJ2-7|TRBD1|TRBV5-6|14|.
TGTGCCAGCAGCGAGACAGGGGTCCCTTACGAGCAGTACTTC
CASSETGVPYEQYF
>TRBJ2-7|.|TRBV9|14|.
TGTGCCAGCAGCGTAGGGACATACTCTTGGGAGCAGTACTTC
CASSVGTYSWEQYF
>TRBJ2-3|TRBD1|TRBV5-1|15|.
TGCGCCAGCTTCAGGGGGACAGGGCGCACAGATACGCAGTATTTT
CASFRGTGRTDTQYF
>TRBJ2-3|TRBD2|TRBV7-8|18|.
TGTGCCAGCAGCTTAGCGTTATCTAGCGGGTCCCACACAGATACGCAGTATTTT
CASSLALSSGSHTDTQYF
>TRBJ2-5|TRBD2|TRBV6-5|13|.
TGTGCCAGCAGGACTAGCGGGGTAGAGACCCAGTACTTC
CASRTSGVETQYF
>TRBJ2-1|.|TRBV6-1|12|.
TGTGCCAGCAGTGACACCTACAATGAGCAGTTCTTC
CASSDTYNEQFF
>TRBJ2-5|.|TRBV29-1|13|few
TGCAGCGTTGAAGTGACACTCCAAGAGACCCAGTACTTC
CSVEVTLQETQYF
>TRBJ2-3|TRBD2|TRBV9|15|once
TGTGCCAGCACCGCGGGACTAGCGGACACAGATACGCAGTATTTT
CASTAGLADTDTQYF
>TRBJ1-2|TRBD1|TRBV7-9|16|.
TGTGCCAGCAGCCCTGTGGACAGGGGACTTAACTATGGCTACACCTTC
CASSPVDRGLNYGYTF
>TRBJ1-6|.|TRBV10-3|12|few
TGTGCCACAAGAAGGGAGGGCTCACCCCTCCACTTT
CATRREGSPLHF